The 17 T cell receptor beta chains presented below share a single source sample, sequenced in a study of T cell responses to AZD1222 COVID-19 vaccine. This table comes from immunoSEQ multiplex PCR, and its TCRdb copy is limited to in-frame clones, with some not included. The sample yields under 140,000 clones, about 90% seen once. Sequenced here: peripheral blood, sampled 28 days after the second AZD1222 dose. The receptors were sampled from an adult who received the AZD1222 COVID-19 vaccine.

V gene TRBV5-6 combines with J gene TRBJ1-2; no clear D gene. Trimming pared 5 bases from V and 0 bases from J, leaving 14 bases between. The CDR3 is 15 amino acids. Germline V lookup: CDR1 SGHDT, CDR2 YYEEEE. CDR3 loop: CASRWYYLPNYGYTF. CDR3 DNA: TGTGCCAGCAGATGGTATTATCTGCCTAACTATGGCTACACCTTC.

For this clone: Other DNA variants within this sample encode the same CDR3. V gene TRBV9 combines with J gene TRBJ2-5; D gene unclear. This CDR3 region has 13 residues. Germline loops: CDR1 SGDLS, CDR2 YYNGEE. V was shortened by 0 bases and J by 2 bases, with 5 bases between the two germline ends. The CDR3 DNA follows: TGTGCCAGCAGCGTAGGAGGTCAAGAGACCCAGTACTTC. It encodes CASSVGGQETQYF.

The V and J genes are TRBV6-5 and TRBJ1-1; the match to TRBD1 covers 7 bases. J gave up 1 base and V 6 bases, and 8 bases lay outside the gene matches. Germline V gene sequence: CDR1 MNHEY, CDR2 SVGAGI. The CDR3 totals 15 residues. CDR3 amino acids: CASSREGQRNTEAFF. CDR3 DNA sequence: TGTGCCAGCAGCAGAGAGGGACAGAGGAACACTGAAGCTTTCTTT.

The V call is TRBV5-4, the J call TRBJ1-2; D call uncertain. The ends were cut back, 0 bases at V and 7 bases at J, with 10 bases in the middle. This CDR3 is built from 13 residues. Germline assignment: CDR1 SGHNT and CDR2 YYREEE (reference sequence). CDR3 amino acids: CASSLVGIVGYTF. CDR3 coding DNA: TGTGCCAGCAGCTTGGTAGGGATTGTTGGCTACACCTTC.

This chain links TRBV19 with TRBJ1-3, with a possible D match to TRBD1 (5 bases). The V end was cut by 1 base, the J end by 2 bases, with 9 bases between. This CDR3 comprises 15 residues. The germline gives CDR1 LNHDA, CDR2 SQIVND (reference sequence). For the CDR3, the DNA is TGTGCCAGTAGTATAGGCAGGGCAGCTGGAAACACCATATATTTT. The encoded protein is CASSIGRAAGNTIYF.

The gene calls are TRBV2 and TRBJ1-3; D remains unclear. This CDR3 is built from 14 residues. Germline CDR1 is SNHLY and CDR2 is FYNNEI. V gave up 8 bases and J gave up 0 bases, with 11 bases separating them. The CDR3 loop reads CASCQEYSGNTIYF. The DNA of the CDR3 is TGTGCCAGCTGCCAGGAGTACTCTGGAAACACCATATATTTT. The full variable domain, its missing parts supplied by reference TRBV2 and TRBJ1-3, is EPEVTQTPSHQVTQMGQEVILRCVPISNHLYFYWYRQILGQKVEFLVSFYNNEISEKSEIFDDQFSVERPDGSNFTLKIRSTKLEDSAMYFCASCQEYSGNTIYFGEGSWLTVV.

The chain uses TRBV19 and TRBJ1-5; TRBD1 is a possible D gene (5 bases). The CDR3 covers 17 residues. Germline CDR1 is LNHDA and CDR2 is SQIVND (reference sequence). Trimming cost V 3 bases and J 6 bases, with 21 bases left between them. CDR3 protein: CASSIKSGDLGPQPQHF. For the CDR3, the DNA is TGTGCCAGTAGTATTAAATCTGGGGATTTGGGGCCTCAGCCCCAGCATTTT.

The V call is TRBV2, the J call TRBJ2-7; 7 bases align to TRBD1. V dropped 7 bases and J dropped 6; count of bases not matched to a gene: 15. Germline V gives CDR1 SNHLY, CDR2 FYNNEI. The CDR3 runs 15 residues. CDR3 coding DNA: TGTGCCAGCATTTCGGGACAGTTAGTCCCCGGCGAGCAGTACTTC. The encoded protein is CASISGQLVPGEQYF. Based on the CDR3 plus reference TRBV2 and TRBJ2-7, the full variable domain is EPEVTQTPSHQVTQMGQEVILRCVPISNHLYFYWYRQILGQKVEFLVSFYNNEISEKSEIFDDQFSVERPDGSNFTLKIRSTKLEDSAMYFCASISGQLVPGEQYFGPGTRLTVT.

This sequence joins TRBV27 and TRBJ1-2; no reliable D call. Germline V CDR1 and CDR2: MNHEY, SMNVEV (reference sequence). The ends were cut back, 3 bases at V and 7 bases at J, with 15 bases in the middle. This CDR3 spans 14 amino acids. CDR3 loop: CASSLFGGGRGYTF. CDR3 nucleotide sequence: TGTGCCAGCAGTTTGTTTGGCGGTGGACGTGGCTACACCTTC.

The table lists this clone with a count of one. The chain uses TRBV23-1 and TRBJ2-1; D is ambiguous. Being an ORF, TRBV23-1 has a function that is uncertain. The V and J ends lost 0 bases and 0 bases respectively, with 9 bases between them. This CDR3 has 16 residues. The DNA of the CDR3 is TGCGCCAGCAGTCAATCGGAGAAATCCTCCTACAATGAGCAGTTCTTC. Translated: CASSQSEKSSYNEQFF.

The chain carries TRBV6-6 and TRBJ1-2; D not certain. Germline V gives CDR1 MNHNY, CDR2 SVGAGI (reference sequence). CDR3 length: 15 residues. The ends were cut back, 0 bases at V and 4 bases at J, with 12 bases in the middle. This CDR3 reads CASSYSASLVYGYTF. The CDR3 DNA is TGTGCCAGCAGTTACTCCGCCAGTCTTGTCTATGGCTACACCTTC.

CDR3 loop: CASSGRDRPYEQYF. CDR3 sequence (DNA): TGTGCCAGCAGTGGCCGGGACAGACCCTACGAGCAGTACTTC. The V gene is TRBV25-1, the J gene TRBJ2-7, with TRBD1 matching over 7 bases. CDR1 and CDR2 from the germline V gene are MGHDK and SYGVNS. The CDR3 runs 14 residues. V gave up 4 bases and J gave up 2 bases; unmatched junction bases: 5.

This chain connects TRBV3-1 (or the pseudogene TRBV3-2) to TRBJ2-1; D gene ambiguous. The CDR3 extends over 16 amino acids. Deletions cut 1 base from V and 6 bases from J, with 16 bases between. Looked up from germline, CDR1 is LGHDT and CDR2 is YNNKEL (reference sequence). The CDR3 spells CASSQGSASRANEQFF. The CDR3 region has the DNA TGTGCCAGCAGCCAAGGGTCCGCAAGCCGGGCCAATGAGCAGTTCTTC.

The V gene is TRBV14, the J gene TRBJ1-1; D is undetermined. This CDR3 contains 15 residues. Germline V lookup: CDR1 SGHDN, CDR2 FVKESK. Trimming shortened V by 1 base and J by 3 bases, and 12 bases separated the two germline ends. CDR3 bases: TGTGCCAGCAGCCAAGTCCCCGGGTTGGACACTGAAGCTTTCTTT. It is translated as CASSQVPGLDTEAFF.

CDR3 loop: CASSEAGVPEQFF. CDR3 DNA sequence: TGTGCCAGCAGTGAAGCCGGAGTCCCCGAGCAGTTCTTC. The gene calls are TRBV6-1 and TRBJ2-1; D not certain. Germline CDR1 and CDR2: MNHNS and SASEGT. Trimming removed 0 bases at V and 10 bases at J, with 10 bases between. The CDR3 has 13 residues.

This clone was seen just once. This chain joins TRBV18 and TRBJ2-1; TRBD1 or TRBD2 may be the D gene (6 bases each). This CDR3 contains 17 residues. The V end lost 1 base, the J end lost 0 bases, and 13 bases lay between the germline ends. Germline CDR1 is KGHSH and CDR2 is LQKENI. Written as DNA, the CDR3 is TGTGCCAGCTCACCACGGATCCGGGGGCTCTCCTACAATGAGCAGTTCTTC. It translates to CASSPRIRGLSYNEQFF.

The chain combines TRBV6-5 with TRBJ2-1; D unresolved. The CDR3 totals 15 residues. Germline loops: CDR1 MNHEY, CDR2 SVGAGI. Trimming pared 7 bases from V and 0 bases from J, leaving 13 bases between. CDR3 loop: CASTPLGGSYNEQFF. CDR3 sequence (DNA): TGTGCCAGCACCCCACTTGGCGGCTCCTACAATGAGCAGTTCTTC.